This T cell receptor (beta chain) was identified during a study of T cell responses to AZD1222 COVID-19 vaccine (dated by TCRdb to the early 2020s). In the study overall: Because spike-specific TCR depth and breadth did not differ between the two schedules, AZD1222 recipients who got a second dose at roughly 4 weeks were pooled with those who got a second dose at roughly 12 weeks. A total of about 240 trial participants underwent TCR sequencing, of whom about 210 received two doses of AZD1222 and about 25 received two doses of the MenACWY control vaccine. Trial participants were enrolled by age into 18-55, 56-69 and 70-plus year subgroups, with roughly 160, 29 and 62 TCR-sequenced participants respectively. Paper-wide results and their limitations: Participants were mostly white British and included more females than males, and it was suggested by the authors that clonal diversity may have been underestimated. Conclusions about previously exposed vaccinees are limited because only a handful of AZD1222 recipients were SARS-CoV-2 seropositive at baseline. In the small 56-69-year group, the increase in depth fell short of significance, most likely because of low power. CD4 TCRs associated with the vaccine covered the entire spike protein, and the dominant responses were in regions 160-218 and 743-854. Because no day 14 peak-response samples were available, repertoires were characterized only after the peak T cell response. Reportedly, close to half of the unique spike-specific TCRs recognized epitopes lying outside the regions that are mutated in the B.1.351 and B.1.1.7 variants. Spike-specific TCR breadth and depth rose significantly after two AZD1222 doses compared with day 0 and with MenACWY recipients.

Deletion took 0 bases off V and 5 bases off J, with a span of 11 bases between the germline ends. CDR1 and CDR2 are drawn from the germline V gene: SGHVS, FQNEAQ. The CDR3 spans 14 residues, from the cysteine through the phenylalanine. Just the 42-base CDR3 DNA is kept, in frame starting at base 1. As concerns this clone: The clone's antigen remains unknown. Base quality data are lacking; no much larger clone is found one base away.

This specimen's time point label, interpreted: baseline before first vaccination. Samples from vaccinated people were obtained from the UK trials COV001 and COV002, which included a single-blind randomized controlled phase 2/3 trial of AZD1222 (ChAdOx1 nCoV-19) in healthy adults. For TCRbeta chain sequencing, PBMC samples were collected from trial participants at day 0 and at day 28 after the second dose. The CDR3 regions of human TCRbeta chains were analyzed by immunosequencing. In the original analysis: Repertoire TCRs were checked for matches against a reference library of SARS-CoV-2-specific TCRs that had been generated using the MIRA antigen-specificity platform. Breadth was defined as the fraction of unique TCRs that were SARS-CoV-2-associated. Depth was defined as the fraction of total T cells that were SARS-CoV-2-associated. Using the MIRA data, every spike-specific TCR was mapped to the spike region that the TCR reacted to and assigned to either a CD4 or a CD8 class. Log10-transformed breadth and depth values were compared by one-way ANOVA with Sidak's multiple comparisons tests. The source is immuneACCESS, and TCRdb retained only in-frame sequences with V and J called. Part of the clones is not carried over; for the studies checked, unresolved V genes explain less than half of this, and the remainder is unexplained. That table furnishes V, J and clone size, whereas the DNA furnished D and trimming. For this sample the table gives about 120,000 clones, of which roughly nine tenths were detected only once. The leading ten clones occupy approximately 3.4% of the sample.

The chain employs TRBV7-8 and TRBJ2-7; a weak D assignment points to TRBD1 (5 bases agree). Source: peripheral blood, taken on day 0 of AZD1222 vaccination. This clonotype was obtained from an adult in good health. The CDR3 in this case is CASSLAYIRDEQYF. The DNA sequence follows: TGTGCCAGCAGCTTAGCGTATATCAGGGACGAGCAGTACTTC.